Following are 14 T cell receptor beta chains from one sample sequenced in a study of human T cells and chemical hapten exposure. Regarding time point: patch test 3, about 24 weeks after DPC sensitization. Treatment denoted: therapeutic diphenylcyclopropenone sensitization with weekly scalp DPC. Via MiXCR, TCRdb re-called the RACE reads, giving one row per CDR3 protein. The data hold around 200,000 distinct CDR3 sequences, with around 25% observed a single time. Here the sequenced sample was whole blood, taken in connection with sensitization to the hapten diphenylcyclopropenone (DPC). The receptor set was obtained from a middle-aged woman with alopecia areata. Some clones in this sample may be carry-over from other donors' samples.

The V gene is TRBV7-2, the J gene TRBJ2-7, with D unclear. CDR1 is SGHTA and CDR2 is FQGNSA in the germline V gene. This CDR3 spans 15 amino acids. V was clipped by 5 bases and J by 0 bases, with 14 bases between them. The CDR3 reads CASSDILRSSYEQYF. The CDR3 DNA reads TGTGCCAGCAGCGACATACTCCGAAGCTCCTACGAGCAGTACTTC.

This clonotype was detected many times. The gene calls are TRBV7-9 and TRBJ1-2; D is ambiguous. The CDR3 extends over 14 amino acids. Trimming took 3 bases from V and 1 from J, leaving 9 bases between them. Germline lookup yields CDR1 SEHNR and CDR2 FQNEAQ (reference sequence). The CDR3 DNA reads as TGTGCCAGCAGCTTGGCAGTACTTAACTATGGCTACACCTTC. Its translation: CASSLAVLNYGYTF.

The chain carries TRBV28 and TRBJ2-1; D not resolved. This CDR3 contains 13 residues. With 3 bases removed from V and 3 bases from J, the gap between germline ends came to 6 bases. CDR1 and CDR2 from the germline V gene are MDHEN and SYDVKM. Here the CDR3 reads CASSLGGYNEQFF. The CDR3 DNA reads as TGTGCCAGCAGTTTGGGCGGCTACAATGAGCAGTTCTTC.

This chain uses TRBV6-2 or TRBV6-3 with TRBJ2-7; tentatively, D is TRBD2 (6 bases). The germline V gene encodes CDR1 MNHEY and CDR2 SVGEGT. CDR3 length equals 14 residues. The germline V and J ends were trimmed by 0 bases and 8 bases, with 14 bases remaining between them. The CDR3 sequence is CASSYSTYGGKQYF. Written as DNA, the CDR3 is TGTGCCAGCAGTTACTCAACCTACGGGGGAAAGCAGTACTTC.

In this sample, this clonotype turned up a few times. J is TRBJ1-5 and V is TRBV29-1; no firm D call. V was cut by 4 bases and J by 4 bases, with 11 bases left in between. This CDR3 contains 13 residues. Germline V gene data show CDR1 as SQVTM and CDR2 as ANQGSEA. The CDR3 loop is CSVAVAPNQPQHF. DNA of the CDR3: TGCAGCGTTGCAGTCGCGCCGAATCAGCCCCAGCATTTT. Full variable domain (missing parts from reference TRBV29-1 and TRBJ1-5): SAVISQKPSRDICQRGTSLTIQCQVDSQVTMMFWYRQQPGQSLTLIATANQGSEATYESGFVIDKFPISRPNLTFSTLTVSNMSPEDSSIYLCSVAVAPNQPQHFGDGTRLSIL.

Only a few counts were recorded for this clonotype. The CDR3 protein is CSAPRSSGGEQYF. In DNA, the CDR3 is TGCAGTGCCCCGAGATCTAGTGGGGGCGAGCAGTACTTC. V usage is TRBV20-1 and J usage is TRBJ2-7; the D gene could be TRBD1 or TRBD2 (5 bases each). This CDR3 is 13 amino acids long. Germline CDR1 is DFQATT and CDR2 is SNEGSKA (reference sequence). V was trimmed by 6 bases and J by 6 bases, leaving 18 bases between them.

This rearrangement joins TRBV7-9 to TRBJ2-7, with D perhaps matching TRBD1 (5 bases). The V end lost 3 bases, the J end lost 7 bases, and 10 bases lay between the germline ends. The CDR3 is 12 amino acids. The germline V gene encodes CDR1 SEHNR and CDR2 FQNEAQ (reference sequence). CDR3 protein: CASSLDNGEQYF. In DNA, the CDR3 is TGTGCCAGCAGCTTGGACAACGGGGAGCAGTACTTC.

This sequence joins TRBV12-3 or TRBV12-4 and TRBJ2-5; 7 bases agree with TRBD1. The CDR3 has 14 amino acids. J was trimmed by 3 bases and V by 6 bases; bases with no gene match: 7. CDR3 nucleotide sequence: TGTGCCAGCAGCCCCTCAGGGACAGAAGAGACCCAGTACTTC. Its translation: CASSPSGTEETQYF.

This clonotype was found a few times. The chain carries TRBV24-1 and TRBJ2-2; D not certain. V was pared by 7 bases and J by 1 base, with 3 bases between. This CDR3 spans 12 amino acids. In germline, CDR1 is KGHDR, CDR2 SFDVKD. The CDR3 DNA follows: TGTGCCACCAGCGGGAACACCGGGGAGCTGTTTTTT. This encodes CATSGNTGELFF.

This clonotype has more than one count but fewer than ten. The chain carries TRBV29-1 and TRBJ1-5; D is undetermined. The length of the CDR3 is 14 residues. Trimming pared 4 bases from V and 0 bases from J, leaving 10 bases between. Germline CDR1 and CDR2: SQVTM and ANQGSEA. The CDR3 DNA is TGCAGCGTTGTATGGGGTTATAGCAATCAGCCCCAGCATTTT. This gives the protein CSVVWGYSNQPQHF.

In DNA, the CDR3 is TGTGCCAGCAGGCAGCTGAACGGGAACACCGGGGAGCTGTTTTTT. Translated, it gives CASRQLNGNTGELFF. This chain links TRBV4-2 with TRBJ2-2; the D is unclear. Trimming removed 6 bases from V and 1 base from J, with 12 bases in between. CDR1 and CDR2 (germline): LGHNA, YNFKEQ. This CDR3 is built from 15 residues.

There are many counts of this clonotype. V gene TRBV11-2 combines with J gene TRBJ2-1, with 9 bases aligning to TRBD2. There are 15 residues in the CDR3. The V gene end was trimmed by 3 bases and the J gene end by 9 bases; junction bases not matched to a gene: 9. The germline gives CDR1 SGHAT, CDR2 FQNNGV. CDR3 region: CASSFLAGRPPEQFF. In DNA form, the CDR3 reads TGTGCCAGCAGCTTTCTAGCGGGAAGGCCTCCTGAGCAGTTCTTC.

The chain employs TRBV5-1 and TRBJ2-5; D may be TRBD1 or TRBD2 (5 bases each). V was shortened by 4 bases and J by 3 bases, with 13 bases between the two germline ends. CDR3 length equals 14 residues. Germline-derived CDR1 and CDR2 are SGHRS and YFSETQ. CDR3 region: CASSRDVGEETQYF. DNA of the CDR3: TGCGCCAGCAGCCGGGACGTCGGAGAAGAGACCCAGTACTTC.

Only a few counts were recorded for this clonotype. The J gene is TRBJ1-5, the V gene TRBV28; D is undetermined. The CDR3 runs to 11 residues. Germline CDR1 reads MDHEN; CDR2 reads SYDVKM. V was clipped by 3 bases and J by 11 bases, with 8 bases between them. The CDR3 spells CASSFRGAQHF. Written as DNA, the CDR3 is TGTGCCAGCAGTTTTCGTGGGGCCCAGCATTTT.